The next 14 T cell receptor beta chains were all read from a single sample in a study of metastatic and nonmetastatic thyroid tumors. Using MiXCR, TCRdb reanalyzed the PCR reads. The table lists 15,000 to 20,000 clones, roughly 29% of them singletons, with about 23% in the top ten. All patients were untreated before thyroid surgery. Sample: tumor tissue. These receptors came from a male donor with papillary thyroid cancer or a benign thyroid nodule (not recorded which). Some clones in this sample may be carry-over from other donors' samples.

In this sample, this clone turned up many times. The chain recombines TRBV4-1 with TRBJ1-4, with 8 bases matching TRBD1. Germline values: CDR1 MGHRA, CDR2 YSYEKL. The junction had 12 bases not matched to a gene; V was cut back by 1 base and J by 8 bases. This CDR3 has 17 residues. The CDR3 DNA reads as TGCGCCAGCAGCCAAGTAGCGTCTCAGGGGGCGTACGAAAAACTGTTTTTT. It encodes CASSQVASQGAYEKLFF.

The chain employs TRBV11-2 and TRBJ2-7, with 9 bases identical to TRBD2. The germline V gene encodes CDR1 SGHAT and CDR2 FQNNGV. Germline trimming cut 2 bases from V and 3 bases from J; bases unmatched to any gene: 2. The CDR3 is 14 residues long. CDR3 DNA sequence: TGTGCCAGCAGCTTACAACTAGCGGGCTACGAGCAGTACTTC. Its protein is CASSLQLAGYEQYF.

The rearrangement joins TRBV20-1 to TRBJ1-5; possible D gene TRBD1, 5 bases. V was trimmed by 6 bases and J by 4 bases, leaving 16 bases between them. Germline assignment: CDR1 DFQATT and CDR2 SNEGSKA (reference sequence). The CDR3 runs 14 residues. CDR3 coding DNA: TGCAGTGCCGTAAGGCAGGGAAGAAATCAGCCCCAGCATTTT. It is translated as CSAVRQGRNQPQHF.

This clone is deemed medium-sized (0.01 to 0.1%). This chain uses TRBV19 with TRBJ2-7, with D hard to call. V was pared by 5 bases and J by 0 bases, with 14 bases between. Germline V gives CDR1 LNHDA, CDR2 SQIVND (reference sequence). This CDR3 is built from 15 residues. The CDR3 region is CASSPRQASSYEQYF. The CDR3 DNA reads TGTGCCAGTAGTCCCCGGCAGGCATCCTCCTACGAGCAGTACTTC.

This rearrangement joins TRBV20-1 to TRBJ2-7; 12 bases map to TRBD1. Germline values: CDR1 DFQATT, CDR2 SNEGSKA (reference sequence). Unmatched junction bases numbered 4, after V lost 0 bases and J lost 7 bases. The CDR3 is 14 amino acids. For the CDR3, the DNA is TGCAGTGCTAGAGAGGGACAGGGGGCGGGGGAGCAGTACTTC. Translated: CSAREGQGAGEQYF.

This sequence joins TRBV30 and TRBJ1-1; D gene ambiguous. The CDR3 loop spans 10 amino acids. The V and J ends lost 8 bases and 4 bases respectively, with 8 bases between them. Germline lookup yields CDR1 GTSNPN and CDR2 SVGIG (reference sequence). This CDR3 is CARGGTEAFF. The DNA of the CDR3 is TGTGCCCGGGGAGGCACTGAAGCTTTCTTT.

This clone was recorded many times. The chain has TRBV14 and TRBJ1-1, with D unresolved. The CDR3 runs 14 residues. The ends were cut back, 0 bases at V and 8 bases at J, with 13 bases in the middle. Germline loops: CDR1 SGHDN, CDR2 FVKESK. This CDR3 reads CASSQEVMSQEAFF. The CDR3 DNA follows: TGTGCCAGCAGCCAAGAAGTTATGTCACAGGAAGCTTTCTTT. The full variable domain, with the rest looked up from reference TRBV14 and TRBJ1-1, is EAGVTQFPSHSVIEKGQTVTLRCDPISGHDNLYWYRRVMGKEIKFLLHFVKESKQDESGMPNNRFLAERTGGTYSTLKVQPAELEDSGVYFCASSQEVMSQEAFFGQGTRLTVV.

At least ten counts were recorded for this clone. This chain links TRBV5-5 with TRBJ1-1; D unresolved. This CDR3 has 16 residues. CDR1 and CDR2 from the germline V gene are SGHKS and YYEKEE (reference sequence). V gave up 0 bases and J gave up 2 bases, with 14 bases separating them. CDR3 amino acids: CASSLAVGSINTEAFF. CDR3 DNA sequence: TGTGCCAGCAGCTTGGCCGTGGGATCGATAAACACTGAAGCTTTCTTT.

This clone was seen just once. CDR3 region: CAWSEISGTMLYF. CDR3 nucleotides: TGTGCCTGGAGTGAGATTAGCGGGACGATGCTGTACTTC. The chain has TRBV30 and TRBJ2-7; 8 nucleotides match TRBD2. The CDR3 spans 13 residues. CDR1 is GTSNPN and CDR2 is SVGIG in the germline V gene (reference sequence). V was pared by 1 base and J by 12 bases, with 11 bases of the junction left unmatched.

This clone was seen more than once but under ten times. The genes are TRBV28 and TRBJ2-5; 9 bases map to TRBD1. The V segment lost 4 bases and the J segment 2 bases; nucleotides outside the gene matches: 11. The CDR3 covers 17 residues. From germline, CDR1 is MDHEN and CDR2 SYDVKM. The chain's CDR3 is CASSSLHRGQGQETQYF. The CDR3, as DNA: TGTGCCAGCAGTTCTCTTCACAGGGGGCAGGGGCAAGAGACCCAGTACTTC.

The V call is TRBV6-1, the J call TRBJ2-1, with TRBD2 matching 8 bases. The CDR3 covers 15 residues. Germline V gene lookup returns CDR1 MNHNS and CDR2 SASEGT. Losses at the gene ends were 2 bases for V and 4 bases for J; bases not matched to a gene: 4. The CDR3 DNA sequence: TGTGCCAGCAGTGAAATTAGCGGGAATTACAATGAGCAGTTCTTC. Translation gives CASSEISGNYNEQFF.

Details on this clone: The junction differs from germline at one of its ends, possibly a read error. V usage is TRBV7-8 and J usage is TRBJ1-1; D remains unclear. The germline gives CDR1 SGHVS, CDR2 FQNEAQ. The CDR3 has 13 amino acids. The CDR3 sequence is CASSLGAVTEAFF. CDR3 coding DNA: TGTGCCAGTAGCTTAGGCGCGGTCACCGAAGCTTTCTTT.

This clone showed up just a few times. V gene TRBV10-3 combines with J gene TRBJ2-1; D may correspond to TRBD1 or TRBD2 (7 bases each). The V end lost 10 bases, the J end lost 0 bases, and 16 bases lay between the germline ends. Germline-derived CDR1 and CDR2 are ENHRY and SYGVKD. The CDR3 consists of 15 residues. The CDR3 sequence is CASHRGGISYNEQFF. For the CDR3, the DNA is TGTGCCAGTCACAGGGGAGGGATCTCCTACAATGAGCAGTTCTTC.

This clone came up many times. The chain joins TRBV12-3 or TRBV12-4 to TRBJ2-6, with D perhaps TRBD1 or TRBD2 (5 bases each). V lost 9 bases and J 0 bases, leaving 15 bases between the germline ends. This CDR3 has 16 residues. CDR3: CASLGTGSSGANVLTF. For the CDR3, the DNA is TGTGCCAGTTTAGGGACGGGGTCCTCTGGGGCCAACGTCCTGACTTTC.